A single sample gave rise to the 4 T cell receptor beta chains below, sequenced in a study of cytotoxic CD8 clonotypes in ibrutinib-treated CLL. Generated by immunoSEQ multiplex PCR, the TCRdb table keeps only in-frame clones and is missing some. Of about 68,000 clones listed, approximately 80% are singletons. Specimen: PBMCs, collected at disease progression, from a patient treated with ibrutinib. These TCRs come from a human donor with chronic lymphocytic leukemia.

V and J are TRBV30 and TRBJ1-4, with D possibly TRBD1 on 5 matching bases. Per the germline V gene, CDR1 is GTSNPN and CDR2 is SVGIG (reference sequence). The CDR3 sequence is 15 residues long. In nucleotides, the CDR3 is TGTGCTTCAGAAGCGGGGACCCTAAAAGGTGAAAAACTGTTTTTT. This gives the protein CASEAGTLKGEKLFF.

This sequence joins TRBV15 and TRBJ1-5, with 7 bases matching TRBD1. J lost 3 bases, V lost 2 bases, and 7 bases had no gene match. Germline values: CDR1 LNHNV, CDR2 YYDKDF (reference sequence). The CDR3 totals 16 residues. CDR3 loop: CATSRPTGAFNQPQHF. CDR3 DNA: TGTGCCACCAGCAGACCCACAGGGGCTTTCAATCAGCCCCAGCATTTT.

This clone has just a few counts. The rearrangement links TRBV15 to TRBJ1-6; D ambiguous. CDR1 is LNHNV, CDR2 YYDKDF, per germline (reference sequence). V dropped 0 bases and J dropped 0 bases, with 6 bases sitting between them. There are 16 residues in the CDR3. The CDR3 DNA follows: TGTGCCACCAGCAGAGACCCGAGCTCCTATAATTCACCCCTCCACTTT. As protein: CATSRDPSSYNSPLHF.

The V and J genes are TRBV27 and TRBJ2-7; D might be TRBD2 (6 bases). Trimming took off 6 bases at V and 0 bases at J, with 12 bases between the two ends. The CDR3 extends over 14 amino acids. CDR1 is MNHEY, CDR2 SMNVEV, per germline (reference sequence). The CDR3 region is CASSWAGSSYEQYF. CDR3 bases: TGTGCCAGCAGCTGGGCCGGGAGCTCCTACGAGCAGTACTTC.